This T cell receptor (beta chain) was sequenced for a study of T-cell reconstitution after alpha-beta-depleted transplantation in children. Study-level findings and limits: Once a year had passed after transplant, T-cell counts and diversity came mostly from newly produced T cells. Reportedly, only several hundred clones from non-depleted graft cells drove alpha-beta T-cell counts at about two months.

Library preparation (for TCRbeta) was performed with unique molecular identifiers. From the PCR reads, TCRdb called clonotypes with MiXCR, one entry per CDR3 protein. The sample records about 540,000 distinct CDR3 sequences, over 20% being singletons. Points on this clonotype: Its antigen is currently unknown.

This CDR3 contains 18 residues. V was pared by 6 bases and J by 2 bases, with 24 bases between. CDR1 is ENHRY, CDR2 SYGVKD, per germline. This TCR derives from a boy under two years old with Wiskott-Aldrich syndrome, due to receive a stem cell transplant. The chain recombines TRBV10-3 with TRBJ2-3, with D perhaps matching TRBD2 (6 bases). Sequencing used PBMCs, obtained before TCRalphabeta/CD19-depleted stem cell transplant. This chain's CDR3 is CAIRFSGTKRNLTDTQYF. DNA of the CDR3: TGTGCCATCAGGTTTAGCGGAACTAAGAGAAACCTCACAGATACGCAGTATTTT.